Listed below are T cell receptor beta chains from one sample, sequenced in a study of blood T cells in healthy people across ages. TCRdb independently ran MiXCR on the 5' RACE reads; one entry per CDR3 protein. The sample lists fewer than 1,200,000 distinct CDR3 sequences, approximately 26% occurring once. These data were likewise used in another study, on T cells of mothers and their children.

Sequencing was carried out using blood. The receptors here all came from a girl aged 2-10 years in good health. Both conserved end residues are part of each CDR3. D genes are given only for firm matches. A clone size is listed for some rows: how often the clone was seen (once, few, many), or a class if it is expanded.

TRBV14	NA	TRBJ2-3	TRBD2	TGTGCCAGCAGCCAAGATATTGGACTAGCGGGAGTGTGGACAGATACGCAGTATTTT	CASSQDIGLAGVWTDTQYF
TRBV7-2	NA	TRBJ1-2	NA	TGTGCCAGCAGCTTAGCTCCCTGGGGGGCCAGCTATGGCTACACCTTC	CASSLAPWGASYGYTF
TRBV5-5	NA	TRBJ2-1	NA	TGTGCCAGCATGTTCGGCGGCTACAATGAGCAGTTCTTC	CASMFGGYNEQFF
TRBV5-6	few	TRBJ2-2	NA	TGTGCCAGCAGCTTGCCGGTCGGGGAGCTGTTTTTT	CASSLPVGELFF
TRBV20-1	NA	TRBJ2-7	NA	TGCAGTGCCGTCGGGAACGAGCAGTACTTC	CSAVGNEQYF
TRBV7-8	NA	TRBJ2-5	NA	TGTGCCAGCAGCCCAGAGCGGCTGGAGGCGAGGGAGACCCAGTACTTC	CASSPERLEARETQYF
TRBV7-2	NA	TRBJ2-7	TRBD2	TGTGCCAGCAGCCGGCGGGGGGAGCAGTACTTC	CASSRRGEQYF
TRBV5-5	NA	TRBJ1-6	NA	TGTGCCAGCAGCTTGGGGGCCGGAATCCTTAGTAATTCACCCCTCCACTTT	CASSLGAGILSNSPLHF
TRBV6-5	once	TRBJ1-1	NA	TGTGCCAGCAGTTACACCGACGGGGGAGGAACTGAAGCTTTCTTT	CASSYTDGGGTEAFF
TRBV29-1	NA	TRBJ1-2	NA	TGCAGCGTTCGAAATCCGGATAACTATGGCTACACCTTC	CSVRNPDNYGYTF
TRBV9	once	TRBJ2-3	TRBD1	TGTGCCAGCAGCGAGGGGGGACAGGGATGGGATACGCAGTATTTT	CASSEGGQGWDTQYF
TRBV12-3/TRBV12-4	many	TRBJ2-1	NA	TGTGCCAGCAGTCATGGTTCCTACAATGAGCAGTTCTTC	CASSHGSYNEQFF
TRBV24-1	few	TRBJ1-2	NA	TGTGCCACCAGTGATTTGCCGGGGGATGGCTACACCTTC	CATSDLPGDGYTF
TRBV5-6	NA	TRBJ2-4	TRBD1	TGTGCCAGCAGCCCAGCCCAGACTGGGACAGTGCATTGGGACATTCAGTACTTC	CASSPAQTGTVHWDIQYF
TRBV12-3/TRBV12-4	NA	TRBJ1-1	NA	TGTGCCAGCAGTTTGGTTGGACCCACTGAAGCTTTCTTT	CASSLVGPTEAFF
TRBV6-1	once	TRBJ2-2	TRBD2	TGTGCCAGCAGCCCCTCAGGACTAGCGGAAACCGGGGAGCTGTTTTTT	CASSPSGLAETGELFF
TRBV6-2/TRBV6-3	NA	TRBJ2-5	TRBD2	TGTGCCAGCAGTTACCCGGGACTAGCGGCCCGTGGCCAAGAGACCCAGTACTTC	CASSYPGLAARGQETQYF